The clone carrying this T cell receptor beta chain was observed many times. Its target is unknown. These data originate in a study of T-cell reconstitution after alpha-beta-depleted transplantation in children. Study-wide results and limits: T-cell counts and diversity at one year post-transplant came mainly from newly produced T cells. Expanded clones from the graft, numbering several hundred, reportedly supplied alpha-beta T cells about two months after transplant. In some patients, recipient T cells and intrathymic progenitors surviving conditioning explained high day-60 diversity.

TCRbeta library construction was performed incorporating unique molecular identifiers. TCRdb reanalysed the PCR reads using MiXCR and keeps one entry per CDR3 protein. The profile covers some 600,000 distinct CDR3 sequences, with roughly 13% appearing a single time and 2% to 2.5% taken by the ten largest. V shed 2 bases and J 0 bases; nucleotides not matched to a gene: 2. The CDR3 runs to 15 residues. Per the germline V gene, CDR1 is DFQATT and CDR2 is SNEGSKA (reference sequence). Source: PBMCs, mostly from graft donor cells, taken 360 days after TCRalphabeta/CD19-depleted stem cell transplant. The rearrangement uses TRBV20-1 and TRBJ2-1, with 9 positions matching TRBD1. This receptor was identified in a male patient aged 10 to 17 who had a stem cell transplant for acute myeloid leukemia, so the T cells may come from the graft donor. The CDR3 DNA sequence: TGCAGTGCTAGACCGACAGGGGGCTCCTACAATGAGCAGTTCTTC. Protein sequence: CSARPTGGSYNEQFF.